The 29 T cell receptor beta chains in this list originate from one sample, sequenced in a study of blood T cell repertoires in COVID-19. Data came from immunoSEQ multiplex PCR; TCRdb stores just in-frame clones and leaves some out. The data show about 180,000 clones, with approximately 80% seen just once and about 6.4% held by the top ten. Sequencing input: peripheral blood. The source is a human donor in a cohort sampled during active COVID-19.

There are a few counts of this clone. The chain is built from TRBV18 and TRBJ1-1; the D gene is possibly TRBD1 (6 bases). The germline V gene encodes CDR1 KGHSH and CDR2 LQKENI. CDR3 length: 13 residues. Trimming took 5 bases from V and 4 from J, leaving 11 bases between them. The CDR3 nucleotides are TGTGCCAGCTCAGAGACAGGAGCCACTGAAGCTTTCTTT. It codes for CASSETGATEAFF.

This chain links TRBV25-1 with TRBJ2-5, with 7 bases aligning to TRBD1. CDR1 is MGHDK, CDR2 SYGVNS, per germline. This CDR3 is 15 amino acids long. V lost 6 bases, J lost 5 bases, and 12 bases stayed unmatched. CDR3 DNA: TGTGCCAGCAGCCTTGAACAGGGGAGATGGGAGACCCAGTACTTC. This gives the protein CASSLEQGRWETQYF.

This chain links TRBV3-1 (or the pseudogene TRBV3-2) with TRBJ1-2; maybe TRBD1 (6 bases). The germline V and J ends were trimmed by 1 base and 4 bases, with 16 bases remaining between them. The germline gives CDR1 LGHDT, CDR2 YNNKEL (reference sequence). The CDR3 is 16 residues long. As DNA, the CDR3 is TGTGCCAGCAGCCAAGGTCCCAGTACAGGGCTCTATGGCTACACCTTC. Translated: CASSQGPSTGLYGYTF.

The genes are TRBV6-2 or TRBV6-3 and TRBJ2-6; tentative D call: TRBD2 (5 bases). Germline CDR1 is MNHEY and CDR2 is SVGEGT. Trimming took off 2 bases at V and 1 base at J, with 6 bases between the two ends. The CDR3 is 15 amino acids. In DNA form, the CDR3 reads TGTGCCAGCAGTTACAGGGAGTCTGGGGCCAACGTCCTGACTTTC. Encoded protein: CASSYRESGANVLTF.

The chain links TRBV4-1 to TRBJ1-4; D unclear. The length of the CDR3 is 12 residues. V dropped 5 bases and J dropped 4 bases, with 5 bases sitting between them. The V gene's germline CDR1 is MGHRA and CDR2 YSYEKL. The DNA of the CDR3 is TGCGCCAGCAGCACCTATAATGAAAAACTGTTTTTT. Encoded protein: CASSTYNEKLFF.

A few counts support this clone. The chain carries TRBV5-1 and TRBJ2-7, with TRBD1 matching over 11 bases. Germline CDR1 reads SGHRS; CDR2 reads YFSETQ. The CDR3 loop spans 15 amino acids. The ends lost 0 bases at V and 2 bases at J; junction bases unmatched: 1. DNA of the CDR3: TGCGCCAGCAGCTTGGGGACAGGGGGCCCCTACGAGCAGTACTTC. It codes for CASSLGTGGPYEQYF.

V usage is TRBV11-2 and J usage is TRBJ2-7, with 7 positions matching TRBD1. J gave up 2 bases and V 3 bases, and 1 base lay outside the gene matches. This CDR3 is 13 amino acids long. Germline CDR1 SGHAT, CDR2 FQNNGV. CDR3 bases: TGTGCCAGCAGCTTTGGGACAGCCTACGAGCAGTACTTC. It codes for CASSFGTAYEQYF.

The rearrangement joins TRBV5-1 to TRBJ2-7, with no clear D. With 2 bases removed from V and 2 bases from J, the gap between germline ends came to 14 bases. The CDR3 totals 15 residues. Germline CDR1 is SGHRS and CDR2 is YFSETQ. In DNA, the CDR3 is TGCGCCAGCAGCTTAGAACTTTCCCCTACCTACGAGCAGTACTTC. Translating it yields CASSLELSPTYEQYF.

The rearrangement uses TRBV2 and TRBJ2-7; 8 nucleotides line up with TRBD2. The J segment lost 3 bases and the V segment lost 10 bases, leaving 8 bases of the junction unmatched. The CDR3 spans 13 residues. Germline V lookup: CDR1 SNHLY, CDR2 FYNNEI. The CDR3 bases are TGTGCCACCGCAGGGACTAGAGTCTACGAGCAGTACTTC. Translation: CATAGTRVYEQYF.

V usage is TRBV20-1 and J usage is TRBJ2-7, with 9 bases aligning to TRBD1. Germline CDR1 DFQATT, CDR2 SNEGSKA (reference sequence). The CDR3 is 14 amino acids. Trimming took 3 bases from V and 5 from J; bases not matched to a gene: 8. The CDR3 bases are TGCAGTGCTAGTAGTACAGGGGGCTATCACGAGCAGTACTTC. Its translation: CSASSTGGYHEQYF.

This clone was counted a few times. The V and J genes are TRBV7-8 and TRBJ2-2, with D possibly matching TRBD1 (6 bases). V was trimmed by 4 bases and J by 1 base, leaving 10 bases between them. Germline assignment: CDR1 SGHVS and CDR2 FQNEAQ. The CDR3 totals 15 residues. CDR3 region: CASSWTDLNTGELFF. CDR3 bases: TGTGCCAGCAGCTGGACAGATTTGAACACCGGGGAGCTGTTTTTT.

V and J are TRBV19 and TRBJ2-5; TRBD1 matches at 8 bases. V lost 5 bases to trimming and J lost 2 bases; unmatched junction nucleotides: 10. Germline CDR1 and CDR2: LNHDA and SQIVND (reference sequence). CDR3 length: 16 residues. CDR3 loop: CASSPRTGWDQETQYF. The DNA of the CDR3 is TGTGCCAGTAGTCCAAGGACAGGGTGGGATCAAGAGACCCAGTACTTC.

The gene calls are TRBV9 and TRBJ1-4; TRBD1 is a possible D gene (5 bases). This CDR3 contains 15 residues. V was shortened by 4 bases and J by 3 bases, with 13 bases between the two germline ends. CDR1 SGDLS and CDR2 YYNGEE come from the germline V gene. CDR3 bases: TGTGCCAGCAGCTTATCGGGACTCCCTAATGAAAAACTGTTTTTT. Protein product: CASSLSGLPNEKLFF.

The chain is built from TRBV7-3 and TRBJ1-1; D gene uncertain. The V gene's germline CDR1 is SGHTA and CDR2 FQGTGA. Trimming took off 4 bases at V and 5 bases at J, with 11 bases between the two ends. This CDR3 has 13 amino acids. CDR3: CASSSSGGTEAFF. The DNA for the CDR3 is TGTGCCAGCAGCTCCTCCGGAGGAACTGAAGCTTTCTTT.

CDR3 loop: CATSFDTNTEAFF. The CDR3 coding sequence is TGTGCCACCAGTTTCGACACGAACACTGAAGCTTTCTTT. The gene calls are TRBV15 and TRBJ1-1; D unclear. The CDR3 length is 13 residues. CDR1 is LNHNV, CDR2 YYDKDF, per germline (reference sequence). Trimming took off 6 bases at V and 1 base at J, with 9 bases between the two ends.

The chain links TRBV19 to TRBJ1-5; D may be TRBD1 (6 bases). V dropped 0 bases and J dropped 6 bases, with 15 bases sitting between them. This CDR3 contains 16 residues. Germline V gene data show CDR1 as LNHDA and CDR2 as SQIVND (reference sequence). CDR3 DNA sequence: TGTGCCAGTAGTATAGAGGGGGGGCCTTGGGTTCAGCCCCAGCATTTT. This translates into CASSIEGGPWVQPQHF.

V and J are TRBV19 and TRBJ2-1; 8 positions agree with TRBD1. Trimming took 0 bases from V and 4 from J; bases not matched to a gene: 5. This CDR3 is built from 16 residues. Per germline, CDR1 LNHDA and CDR2 SQIVND (reference sequence). Here the CDR3 DNA reads TGTGCCAGTAGTATAGAGGACAGGGTGTTTTACAATGAGCAGTTCTTC. Translating it yields CASSIEDRVFYNEQFF.

The V and J genes are TRBV2 and TRBJ1-6; D is ambiguous. CDR3 length: 13 residues. The germline V gene has CDR1 SNHLY and CDR2 FYNNEI. V gave up 6 bases and J gave up 10 bases, with 13 bases separating them. CDR3 sequence (DNA): TGTGCCAGCAGCGGTAACAGAGAATCACCCCTCCACTTT. Translated, it gives CASSGNRESPLHF.

The chain uses TRBV5-1 and TRBJ2-6; D may be TRBD1 (5 bases). Between the trimmed V and J ends, which lost 4 bases and 0 bases, there was a span of 8 bases. The germline CDR1 and CDR2 sequences are SGHRS and YFSETQ. CDR3 length: 15 residues. As DNA, the CDR3 is TGCGCCAGCAGCCTAGGGGTCTCTGGGGCCAACGTCCTGACTTTC. Translation gives CASSLGVSGANVLTF.

The genes are TRBV13 and TRBJ2-7; D unclear. There are 12 residues in the CDR3. CDR1 PRHDT and CDR2 FYEKMQ come from the germline V gene (reference sequence). V lost 4 bases and J lost 4, with 8 bases in between. Here the CDR3 DNA reads TGTGCCAGCAGCTACGGCAGGTACGAGCAGTACTTC. Amino acid sequence: CASSYGRYEQYF. The whole variable domain, filled in from reference TRBV13 and TRBJ2-7, reads AAGVIQSPRHLIKEKRETATLKCYPIPRHDTVYWYQQGPGQDPQFLISFYEKMQSDKGSIPDRFSAQQFSDYHSELNMSSLELGDSALYFCASSYGRYEQYFGPGTRLTVT.

The chain carries TRBV30 and TRBJ2-3; TRBD2 matches at 8 bases. Germline V gives CDR1 GTSNPN, CDR2 SVGIG (reference sequence). The junction had 9 bases not matched to a gene; V was cut back by 1 base and J by 6 bases. The CDR3 consists of 15 residues. In DNA form, the CDR3 reads TGTGCCTGGAGTGCCAGCGGGGGAACTGGGGATACGCAGTATTTT. Translating it yields CAWSASGGTGDTQYF.

The chain couples TRBV5-6 to TRBJ2-3; 11 bases agree with TRBD2. CDR1 and CDR2 from the germline V gene are SGHDT and YYEEEE. V shed 4 bases and J 3 bases; nucleotides not matched to a gene: 13. This CDR3 spans 18 amino acids. As DNA, the CDR3 is TGTGCCAGCAGCCCCGGGGCTAGCGGGGGGCTACTTACAGATACGCAGTATTTT. Translated, it gives CASSPGASGGLLTDTQYF.

The genes are TRBV5-6 and TRBJ1-2; possibly TRBD1 for D (6 bases). V dropped 0 bases and J dropped 6 bases, with 9 bases sitting between them. This CDR3 region has 13 residues. CDR1 SGHDT and CDR2 YYEEEE come from the germline V gene. CDR3 nucleotide sequence: TGTGCCAGCAGCTTGGGACAGGTGGATGGCTACACCTTC. As protein: CASSLGQVDGYTF.

The chain uses TRBV19 and TRBJ1-5; TRBD1 matches at 7 bases. The V segment lost 6 bases and the J segment 5 bases; nucleotides outside the gene matches: 10. Germline V CDR1 and CDR2: LNHDA, SQIVND (reference sequence). The CDR3 runs 15 residues. The CDR3 DNA follows: TGTGCCAGTAGGCCACAGACAGGGTGGGATCAGCCCCAGCATTTT. Amino acid sequence: CASRPQTGWDQPQHF. The whole variable domain, filled in from reference TRBV19 and TRBJ1-5, reads DGGITQSPKYLFRKEGQNVTLSCEQNLNHDAMYWYRQDPGQGLRLIYYSQIVNDFQKGDIAEGYSVSREKKESFPLTVTSAQKNPTAFYLCASRPQTGWDQPQHFGDGTRLSIL.

The chain joins TRBV5-4 to TRBJ2-5; D perhaps matches TRBD1 (6 bases). The CDR3 runs 15 residues. The germline V gene encodes CDR1 SGHNT and CDR2 YYREEE (reference sequence). Between the trimmed V and J ends, which lost 5 bases and 1 base, there was a span of 15 bases. CDR3 bases: TGTGCCAGCAGTTCCCGACAGGTCCTCCAAGAGACCCAGTACTTC. It encodes CASSSRQVLQETQYF.

The rearrangement links TRBV19 to TRBJ1-1; D unclear. Germline lookup yields CDR1 LNHDA and CDR2 SQIVND (reference sequence). Trimming shortened V by 3 bases and J by 1 base, and 27 bases separated the two germline ends. The CDR3 runs 20 residues. DNA of the CDR3: TGTGCCAGTAGTATTGCTTCCCCCCTATCGTCGGAGGGAGCGAACACTGAAGCTTTCTTT. Translated: CASSIASPLSSEGANTEAFF.

V and J are TRBV5-1 and TRBJ2-1; 7 bases align to TRBD2. V was pared by 5 bases and J by 7 bases, with 3 bases of the junction left unmatched. The CDR3 is made up of 12 amino acids. The V gene's germline CDR1 is SGHRS and CDR2 YFSETQ. DNA of the CDR3: TGCGCCAGCAGACTAGCGTCGAATGAGCAGTTCTTC. It yields the protein CASRLASNEQFF.

CDR3 residues: CASSLTPGQSYEQYF. The CDR3 nucleotides are TGTGCCAGCAGCTTAACACCAGGGCAATCCTACGAGCAGTACTTC. This rearrangement joins TRBV7-3 to TRBJ2-7; a possible D gene is TRBD1 (5 bases). The V gene lost 0 bases and the J gene lost 1 base, with 10 bases spanning the gap. Germline V gives CDR1 SGHTA, CDR2 FQGTGA. This CDR3 is built from 15 residues.

The rearrangement joins TRBV3-1 (or the pseudogene TRBV3-2) to TRBJ2-1, with a possible D match to TRBD1 (6 bases). V dropped 4 bases and J dropped 6 bases, with 16 bases sitting between them. This CDR3 has 15 residues. Germline CDR1 reads LGHDT; CDR2 reads YNNKEL (reference sequence). As DNA, the CDR3 is TGTGCCAGCAGCCGCGCAAGGACAGTGCCCAATGAGCAGTTCTTC. Its protein is CASSRARTVPNEQFF.